The sequence of this T cell receptor beta chain was determined in a study of T cell repertoires in cytomegalovirus infection. Study context: From public TCR beta signatures came an indication of both CMV infection and matching HLA type.

Study results and limitations: Dominant in the ex vivo response were TCR beta clonotypes restricted by HLA-C and specific for CMV. Adding up the frequency of public TCR beta families identified people who carried CMV plus the relevant HLA.

TCRdb re-called the reads with MiXCR, one entry per CDR3 protein. The sample contains 400,000 or so distinct CDR3 sequences, 15% to 20% of which appear only once. This clonotype was picked up many times. Its antigen is unknown. Germline CDR1 SGHVT, CDR2 SQSDAQ. There are 15 residues in the CDR3. V dropped 9 bases and J dropped 2; count of bases not matched to a gene: 12. The genes are TRBV7-4 and TRBJ2-5, with TRBD1 matching 7 bases. The sequence derives from a human donor in good health (CMV status not recorded). Some clones in this sample may be carry-over from other donors' samples. The sequenced sample consisted of PBMCs. CDR3 coding DNA: TGTGCCAGATTCGAACGGGACAGAACTCAAGAGACCCAGTACTTC. Translated, it gives CARFERDRTQETQYF. Variable domain in full (rest from reference TRBV7-4 and TRBJ2-5): GAGVSQSPRYKVAKRGRDVALRCDSISGHVTLYWYRQTLGQGSEVLTYSQSDAQRDKSGRPSGRFSAERPERSVSTLKIQRTEQGDSAVYLCARFERDRTQETQYFGPGTRLLVL.